This T cell receptor beta chain appears in the sequencing data of a study of shared clonotypes between healthy human individuals. Clones were read by immunoSEQ multiplex PCR, and TCRdb kept only the in-frame ones, dropping some. This sample carries 2.5 million or so clones, around nine tenths of them seen once, and the ten largest clones take over 0.12%. The CDR3 contains 14 residues. The material sequenced was naive CD4+ T cells sorted from blood. The sample's subset: CD45RA+ positively selected. This receptor was obtained from a man aged 18 to 35 in good health. The chain has TRBV21-1 and TRBJ2-7; the D call of TRBD2 is as the table states it, not checked on the DNA. TRBV21-1 is reported as a pseudogene. The CDR3 bases are TGTGCCAGCAGCAAAAGCTACCTTCCCTACGAGCAGTACTTC. It encodes CASSKSYLPYEQYF.